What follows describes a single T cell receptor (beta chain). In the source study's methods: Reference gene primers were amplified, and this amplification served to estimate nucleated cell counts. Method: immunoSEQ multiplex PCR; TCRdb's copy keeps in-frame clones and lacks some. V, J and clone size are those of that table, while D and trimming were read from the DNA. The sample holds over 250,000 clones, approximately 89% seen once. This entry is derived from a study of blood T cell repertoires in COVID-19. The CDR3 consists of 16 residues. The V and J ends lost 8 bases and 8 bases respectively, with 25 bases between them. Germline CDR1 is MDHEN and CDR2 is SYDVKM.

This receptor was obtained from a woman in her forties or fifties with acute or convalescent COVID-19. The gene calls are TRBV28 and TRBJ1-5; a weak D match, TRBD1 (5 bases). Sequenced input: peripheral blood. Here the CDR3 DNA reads TGTGCCAGCCTCCCTCCTAAACAGGTGGGGAAGGAGCCCCAGCATTTT. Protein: CASLPPKQVGKEPQHF.